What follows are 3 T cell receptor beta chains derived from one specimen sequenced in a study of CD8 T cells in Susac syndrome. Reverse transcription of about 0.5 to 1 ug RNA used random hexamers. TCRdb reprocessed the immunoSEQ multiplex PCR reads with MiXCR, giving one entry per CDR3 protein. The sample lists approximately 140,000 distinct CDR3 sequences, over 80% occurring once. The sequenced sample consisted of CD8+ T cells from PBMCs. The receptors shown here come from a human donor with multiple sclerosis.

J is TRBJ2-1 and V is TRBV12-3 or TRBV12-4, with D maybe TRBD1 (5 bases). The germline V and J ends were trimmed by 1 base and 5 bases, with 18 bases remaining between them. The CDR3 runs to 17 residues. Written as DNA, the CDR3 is TGTGCCAGCAGTTTAGGATACGCCCAGGGAATGAACAATGAGCAGTTCTTC. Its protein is CASSLGYAQGMNNEQFF.

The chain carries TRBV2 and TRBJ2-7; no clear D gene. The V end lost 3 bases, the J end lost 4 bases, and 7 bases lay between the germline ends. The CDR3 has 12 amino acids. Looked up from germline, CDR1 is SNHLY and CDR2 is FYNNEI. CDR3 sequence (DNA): TGTGCCAGCAGTGAGGACGTTTACGAGCAGTACTTC. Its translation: CASSEDVYEQYF. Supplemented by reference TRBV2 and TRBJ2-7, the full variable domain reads EPEVTQTPSHQVTQMGQEVILRCVPISNHLYFYWYRQILGQKVEFLVSFYNNEISEKSEIFDDQFSVERPDGSNFTLKIRSTKLEDSAMYFCASSEDVYEQYFGPGTRLTVT.

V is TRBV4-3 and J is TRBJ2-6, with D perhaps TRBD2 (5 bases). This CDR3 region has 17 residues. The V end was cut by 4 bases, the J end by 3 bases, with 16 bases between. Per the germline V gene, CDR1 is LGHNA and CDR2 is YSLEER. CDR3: CASSPDGIGYGANVLTF. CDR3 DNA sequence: TGCGCCAGCAGCCCGGACGGGATTGGATATGGGGCCAACGTCCTGACTTTC.